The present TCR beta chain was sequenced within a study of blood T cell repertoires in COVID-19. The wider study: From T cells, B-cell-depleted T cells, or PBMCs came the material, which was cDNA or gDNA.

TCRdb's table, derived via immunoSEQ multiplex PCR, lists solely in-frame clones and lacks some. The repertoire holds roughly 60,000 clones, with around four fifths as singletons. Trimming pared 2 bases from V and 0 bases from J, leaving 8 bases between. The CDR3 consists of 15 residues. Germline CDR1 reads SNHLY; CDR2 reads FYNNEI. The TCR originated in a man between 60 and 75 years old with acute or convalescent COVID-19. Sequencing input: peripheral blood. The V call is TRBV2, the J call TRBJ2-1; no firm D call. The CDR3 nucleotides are TGTGCCAGCAGTGAAACGGCTAGCTCCTACAATGAGCAGTTCTTC. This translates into CASSETASSYNEQFF.